Presented here are 8 T cell receptor beta chains from one specimen sequenced in a study of Ad26.COV2.S vaccination and SARS-CoV-2 variants. This sample's treatment: some 20 received Ad26.COV2.S at low or high dose, single or two shots; several received placebo; per-sample allocation not given. On day 63 after the first injection, vaccine and placebo recipients gave samples. Produced via immunoSEQ multiplex PCR; TCRdb's table is partial and in-frame only. The repertoire holds some 340,000 clones, with around 84% as singletons. Sequencing was performed on peripheral blood, taken in a trial of Ad26.COV2.S vaccine versus placebo. All receptors derive from a person aged 18-65 years who received the Ad26.COV2.S COVID-19 vaccine or a placebo.

This clone was picked up one time. The rearrangement joins TRBV3-1 (or the pseudogene TRBV3-2) to TRBJ1-2; D call uncertain. V was cut by 4 bases and J by 0 bases, with 21 bases left in between. The germline CDR1 and CDR2 sequences are LGHDT and YNNKEL (reference sequence). This CDR3 has 18 amino acids. The CDR3 is CASSPSVPIASTNYGYTF. The DNA of the CDR3 is TGTGCCAGCAGCCCGTCGGTTCCAATAGCCTCCACTAACTATGGCTACACCTTC.

This clone was recorded only once. The chain couples TRBV5-4 to TRBJ2-7; no clear D. Germline-derived CDR1 and CDR2 are SGHNT and YYREEE (reference sequence). CDR3 length: 12 residues. The V gene lost 4 bases and the J gene lost 5 bases, with 10 bases spanning the gap. The CDR3 sequence is CASSGVGNEQYF. The CDR3 DNA is TGTGCCAGCAGCGGAGTTGGTAACGAGCAGTACTTC.

The chain links TRBV2 to TRBJ2-3; 7 nucleotides match TRBD2. The CDR3 has 16 residues. Losses at the gene ends were 4 bases for V and 1 base for J; bases not matched to a gene: 8. Germline CDR1 SNHLY, CDR2 FYNNEI. CDR3 residues: CASSGSGGIGTDTQYF. As DNA, the CDR3 is TGTGCCAGCAGTGGGTCGGGGGGAATCGGCACAGATACGCAGTATTTT.

The rearrangement links TRBV6-5 to TRBJ2-7; D perhaps matches TRBD2 (5 bases). Looked up from germline, CDR1 is MNHEY and CDR2 is SVGAGI. The CDR3 spans 11 residues. V lost 2 bases and J lost 6, with 5 bases in between. CDR3: CASSYAGEQYF. The CDR3 DNA reads TGTGCCAGCAGTTACGCGGGCGAGCAGTACTTC.

A word on this clone: The junction does not match germline at one end; this may be a read error. The rearrangement uses TRBV3-1 (or the pseudogene TRBV3-2) and TRBJ1-5, with D perhaps TRBD1 (6 bases). The germline gives CDR1 LGHDT, CDR2 YNNKEL (reference sequence). This CDR3 spans 15 amino acids. Written as DNA, the CDR3 is TGTGCCAGCAGCCAAGGGACAGCATACAATCAACCCCAGCATTTT. Protein: CASSQGTAYNQPQHF.

V is TRBV7-9 and J is TRBJ2-5; D is undetermined. Trimming stripped 5 bases from V and 1 base from J, with 14 bases between. The CDR3 spans 15 residues. Germline CDR1 is SEHNR and CDR2 is FQNEAQ (reference sequence). The CDR3 DNA reads TGTGCCAGCAGCCTGGGTAACGTGGGCCAAGAGACCCAGTACTTC. This codes for CASSLGNVGQETQYF.

This rearrangement joins TRBV25-1 to TRBJ1-2; 8 nucleotides agree with TRBD1. In germline, CDR1 is MGHDK, CDR2 SYGVNS. This CDR3 contains 14 residues. V shed 7 bases and J 6 bases; nucleotides not matched to a gene: 10. The CDR3 loop is CASKYSGGADGYTF. CDR3 sequence (DNA): TGTGCCAGCAAATACTCAGGGGGCGCGGATGGCTACACCTTC.

This chain joins TRBV11-2 and TRBJ2-5; the D gene could be TRBD1 or TRBD2 (5 bases each). Trimming stripped 4 bases from V and 1 base from J, with 13 bases between. Germline-derived CDR1 and CDR2 are SGHAT and FQNNGV. CDR3 length equals 15 residues. This chain's CDR3 is CASSSSPGPQETQYF. Written as DNA, the CDR3 is TGTGCCAGCAGCTCCTCCCCGGGGCCCCAAGAGACCCAGTACTTC.